This T cell receptor (beta chain) was observed in a study of blood T cell repertoires in COVID-19. Study details: Sample material is recorded as cDNA or gDNA derived from T cells, B-cell-depleted T cells, or PBMCs.

CDR3 length equals 15 residues. Germline CDR1 and CDR2: MGHRA and YSYEKL. V was clipped by 3 bases and J by 1 base, with 10 bases between them. Sequenced by immunoSEQ multiplex PCR; TCRdb stores in-frame clones only, minus some. This sample has hundreds of thousands of clones; approximately 83% occur once, and the top ten carry 3.3%. The sequencing sample was made of PBMCs or T cells enriched from blood (not recorded which). The chain uses TRBV4-1 and TRBJ1-3, with a tentative D call TRBD1 (6 bases). The receptor's source is a middle-aged woman with acute COVID-19. This CDR3 is CASSHQDRSGNTIYF. The CDR3 bases are TGCGCCAGCAGCCATCAAGACAGGTCTGGAAACACCATATATTTT.